One sample yielded the 10 T cell receptor beta chains listed below, sequenced in a study of cytomegalovirus exposure and HLA in healthy donors. The PCR contained 60 Vbeta and 13 Jbeta primers. Measured with immunoSEQ multiplex PCR; TCRdb has only the in-frame clones, and not every one. Of about 110,000 clones listed, around three quarters are singletons. The specimen was PBMCs. Source of these receptors: a female donor in good health and CMV-seropositive.

The chain uses TRBV4-2 and TRBJ2-7; TRBD1 aligns across 8 bases. The CDR3 is 15 amino acids. CDR1 and CDR2 (germline): LGHNA, YNFKEQ. The V gene end was trimmed by 3 bases and the J gene end by 2 bases; junction bases not matched to a gene: 6. CDR3 in DNA: TGTGCCAGCAGCCAGTTGGACAGGGTGGCCTACGAGCAGTACTTC. It specifies CASSQLDRVAYEQYF.

The genes are TRBV5-1 and TRBJ2-7; 8 bases are a match to TRBD1. The CDR3 sequence is 13 residues long. Trimming cost V 6 bases and J 2 bases; bases outside gene matches: 4. The germline CDR1 and CDR2 sequences are SGHRS and YFSETQ. Written as DNA, the CDR3 is TGCGCCAGCAATCAGGGGGCGACCTACGAGCAGTACTTC. Translation gives CASNQGATYEQYF.

This chain joins TRBV15 and TRBJ2-7; the D gene is possibly TRBD2 (5 bases). This CDR3 is built from 16 residues. Germline loops: CDR1 LNHNV, CDR2 YYDKDF (reference sequence). The germline V and J ends were trimmed by 0 bases and 4 bases, with 16 bases remaining between them. CDR3 in DNA: TGTGCCACCAGCAGAGAGACTACCGGGTCCATGTACGAGCAGTACTTC. This gives the protein CATSRETTGSMYEQYF.

The chain has TRBV28 and TRBJ1-5; D is unresolved. The CDR3 spans 13 residues. Germline-derived CDR1 and CDR2 are MDHEN and SYDVKM. V gave up 4 bases and J gave up 5 bases, with 9 bases separating them. CDR3 in amino acids: CASSSIRYQPQHF. The CDR3 DNA reads as TGTGCCAGCAGTTCTATCCGTTATCAGCCCCAGCATTTT.

J is TRBJ2-5 and V is TRBV19; 8 bases match TRBD1. The end of the DNA is better explained by TRBJ2-7, so the J call may be wrong. The germline CDR1 and CDR2 sequences are LNHDA and SQIVND (reference sequence). The CDR3 has 15 amino acids. In nucleotides, the CDR3 is TGTGCCAGTAGGAGCCTCGCAGGGGGCCGAAACGAGCAGTACTTC. As protein: CASRSLAGGRNEQYF.

This clone was found a few times. This chain connects TRBV6-6 to TRBJ1-6; D is undetermined. V dropped 4 bases and J dropped 10 bases, with 11 bases sitting between them. The CDR3 is made up of 13 amino acids. Germline values: CDR1 MNHNY, CDR2 SVGAGI (reference sequence). The chain's CDR3 is CASSSTGRSPLHF. CDR3 DNA: TGTGCCAGCAGTTCGACGGGGAGGTCACCCCTCCACTTT.

This rearrangement joins TRBV7-8 to TRBJ1-2; D might be TRBD1 (5 bases). Trimming took 7 bases from V and 11 from J, leaving 23 bases between them. The CDR3 totals 14 residues. The germline CDR1 and CDR2 sequences are SGHVS and FQNEAQ. CDR3 coding DNA: TGTGCCAGCACCCCGGGGGGTAACGTCAAAGGGTACACCTTC. As protein: CASTPGGNVKGYTF.

Turning to this clone: The junction departs from the called germline gene at one end, perhaps through a read error. The chain has TRBV7-7 and TRBJ1-1; D is ambiguous. This CDR3 has 13 amino acids. From germline, CDR1 is SSHAT and CDR2 FNYEAQ (reference sequence). The CDR3 DNA is TGTGCTAGCAGCCCCGACTGGAACACTGAAGCTTTCTTT. Protein sequence: CASSPDWNTEAFF.

The chain is built from TRBV6-1 and TRBJ2-3; D is perhaps TRBD2 (5 bases). CDR3 size: 14 residues. Germline CDR1 is MNHNS and CDR2 is SASEGT. The CDR3 coding sequence is TGTGCTACTGACGGCGGCGGGAGCACAGATACGCAGTATTTT. It yields the protein CATDGGGSTDTQYF.

This chain uses TRBV6-5 with TRBJ1-1, with a tentative D call TRBD1 (6 bases). From germline, CDR1 is MNHEY and CDR2 SVGAGI. This CDR3 has 15 residues. V lost 5 bases and J lost 1, with 14 bases in between. In DNA, the CDR3 is TGTGCCAGCAGTACTCCGGGACACTGGAACACTGAAGCTTTCTTT. This gives the protein CASSTPGHWNTEAFF.